Listed below are T cell receptor beta chains from one sample, sequenced in a study of T cell responses to AZD1222 COVID-19 vaccine. Sequencing was performed with immunoSEQ multiplex PCR; in TCRdb, only in-frame clones are kept and a portion is missing. The sample holds approximately 80,000 clones, about nine tenths seen once. The sample was peripheral blood, taken on day 0 of AZD1222 vaccination. Receptor source: an adult in good health. CDR3s include the opening cysteine and the closing phenylalanine or tryptophan. Fields, in order: clone size, D gene, V gene, J gene, CDR3 DNA, CDR3 protein. D genes are given only for firm matches. Some rows mark clone size as missing; the rest say once, few, many or name a class of expanded clone.

abundance: .
d_gene: .
v_gene: TRBV6-6
j_gene: TRBJ2-1
CDR3nt: TGTGCCAGCAGTTATGGAAACACTTACAATGAGCAGTTCTTC
CDR3aa: CASSYGNTYNEQFF

abundance: .
d_gene: TRBD2
v_gene: TRBV29-1
j_gene: TRBJ2-5
CDR3nt: TGCAGCGCCGAAGCGGGAGCGGTGGAGACCCAGTACTTC
CDR3aa: CSAEAGAVETQYF

abundance: .
d_gene: .
v_gene: TRBV12-3/TRBV12-4
j_gene: TRBJ2-1
CDR3nt: TGTGCCAGCAGTTTAATAGGGGGAGAGCAGTTCTTC
CDR3aa: CASSLIGGEQFF

abundance: .
d_gene: TRBD1
v_gene: TRBV30
j_gene: TRBJ1-4
CDR3nt: TGTGCCTGGAGTCGGGTTAGGGGGCTAGGGGAAAAACTGTTTTTT
CDR3aa: CAWSRVRGLGEKLFF

abundance: .
d_gene: .
v_gene: TRBV6-5
j_gene: TRBJ1-1
CDR3nt: TGTGCCAGCAGCAAAGAGGACCCGAACACTGAAGCTTTCTTT
CDR3aa: CASSKEDPNTEAFF

abundance: .
d_gene: .
v_gene: TRBV5-1
j_gene: TRBJ2-5
CDR3nt: TGCGCCAGCAGCCTCCAAAGTAGCGGTGAGACCCAGTACTTC
CDR3aa: CASSLQSSGETQYF

abundance: .
d_gene: .
v_gene: TRBV7-3
j_gene: TRBJ2-7
CDR3nt: TGTGCCAGCAGCCAAAACGGGGGCAGTAGAAACGAGCAGTACTTC
CDR3aa: CASSQNGGSRNEQYF

abundance: .
d_gene: TRBD1
v_gene: TRBV19
j_gene: TRBJ2-4
CDR3nt: TGTGCCAGTAGTACACAGGGGGTAGCCAAAAACATTCAGTACTTC
CDR3aa: CASSTQGVAKNIQYF

abundance: .
d_gene: .
v_gene: TRBV2
j_gene: TRBJ2-4
CDR3nt: TGTGCCAGCCGTAACAGGGTTGACAAAAACATTCAGTACTTC
CDR3aa: CASRNRVDKNIQYF

abundance: .
d_gene: .
v_gene: TRBV5-4
j_gene: TRBJ1-6
CDR3nt: TGTGCCAGCAGCGCATTCGGGGGTCCCGAGGCGGCCCTCCACTTT
CDR3aa: CASSAFGGPEAALHF

abundance: .
d_gene: TRBD2
v_gene: TRBV4-1
j_gene: TRBJ2-6
CDR3nt: TGCGCCAGCAGCCAAGGAACACTACTAGCGGGAAAGCCTGGGGCCAACGTCCTGACTTTC
CDR3aa: CASSQGTLLAGKPGANVLTF

abundance: .
d_gene: .
v_gene: TRBV4-1
j_gene: TRBJ2-1
CDR3nt: TGCGCCAGCAGCCAAGAAGGACTCACACATAATGAGCAGTTCTTC
CDR3aa: CASSQEGLTHNEQFF

abundance: .
d_gene: TRBD2
v_gene: TRBV11-2
j_gene: TRBJ2-7
CDR3nt: TGTGCCAGCAGCGCGAGCGGGAGGGTCCTATACGAGCAGTACTTC
CDR3aa: CASSASGRVLYEQYF

abundance: .
d_gene: TRBD2
v_gene: TRBV19
j_gene: TRBJ2-7
CDR3nt: TGTGCCAGTAGTACGGGACTAGCCTTTCCTACCTACGAGCAGTACTTC
CDR3aa: CASSTGLAFPTYEQYF

abundance: once
d_gene: .
v_gene: TRBV14
j_gene: TRBJ1-6
CDR3nt: TGTGCCAGCAGCCGAGACAGGCCGAGCTCCTATAATTCACCCCTCCACTTT
CDR3aa: CASSRDRPSSYNSPLHF

abundance: .
d_gene: TRBD2
v_gene: TRBV5-1
j_gene: TRBJ2-2
CDR3nt: TGCGCCAGCAGCCAGGGACTAGCGGGAGTTGACGGGGAGCTGTTTTTT
CDR3aa: CASSQGLAGVDGELFF

abundance: .
d_gene: .
v_gene: TRBV10-3
j_gene: TRBJ2-1
CDR3nt: TGTGCCATCAGTGAAGGCAGCTCCTACAATGAGCAGTTCTTC
CDR3aa: CAISEGSSYNEQFF

abundance: .
d_gene: .
v_gene: TRBV6-2/TRBV6-3
j_gene: TRBJ1-5
CDR3nt: TGTGCCAGCAGTCCCCATTCGAGGGGAGGCCTCGGTCAGCCCCAGCATTTT
CDR3aa: CASSPHSRGGLGQPQHF